This is a list of T cell receptor beta chains from one sample in a study of T cell responses to AZD1222 COVID-19 vaccine. Sequenced by immunoSEQ multiplex PCR; TCRdb stores in-frame clones only, minus some. The sample lists about 69,000 clones; over 80% were seen once. Specimen: peripheral blood, collected 28 days after the second AZD1222 dose. The receptors were sampled from an adult who received the AZD1222 COVID-19 vaccine. CDR3s include the opening cysteine and the closing phenylalanine or tryptophan. A D gene is named only where the DNA matches it firmly. Clone size, where shown, is once, few, many, or a class for clones that have expanded.

clone size,D gene,V gene,J gene,CDR3 DNA,CDR3 protein
NA,NA,TRBV12-3/TRBV12-4,TRBJ1-1,TGTGCCAGCACTTGGGCTGAGGGTGGAGCTTTCTTT,CASTWAEGGAFF
NA,TRBD2,TRBV5-1,TRBJ2-7,TGCGCCAGCAGCTTGACTAGCGGGGGGGCGGGCTCCTACGAGCAGTACTTC,CASSLTSGGAGSYEQYF
NA,NA,TRBV19,TRBJ2-6,TGTGCCAGTAGTATCGCGGCCTCCTCTACTGGGGCCAACGTCCTGACTTTC,CASSIAASSTGANVLTF
NA,NA,TRBV5-1,TRBJ1-3,TGCGCCAGCAGCCCCCAATGGGCCAGGTTATACTCTGGAAACACCATATATTTT,CASSPQWARLYSGNTIYF
NA,NA,TRBV29-1,TRBJ1-2,TGCGGAGAAGGGCCCTTTTGCCCTTTAGCTAACTATGGCTACACCTTC,CGEGPFCPLANYGYTF
once,NA,TRBV15,TRBJ1-5,TGTGCCACCAGCAGAGACAGGGTTAATCAGCCCCAGCATTTT,CATSRDRVNQPQHF
few,NA,TRBV5-6,TRBJ2-1,TGTGCCAGCAGCATGGGGTCGTTCGTTGGCGGGCAGTTCTTC,CASSMGSFVGGQFF
NA,TRBD1,TRBV18,TRBJ1-6,TGTGCCAGCTCACCGAAACAGGGGGCGGACAATTCACCCCTCCACTTT,CASSPKQGADNSPLHF
NA,NA,TRBV4-2,TRBJ2-7,TGTGCCAGCAGCGCTCTAGCGCCCAGTCTTCACAACGAGCAGTACTTC,CASSALAPSLHNEQYF
once,TRBD1,TRBV27,TRBJ2-5,TGTGCCAGCAGTCCGGGGACAGGGTGGGCCCAAGAGACCCAGTACTTC,CASSPGTGWAQETQYF